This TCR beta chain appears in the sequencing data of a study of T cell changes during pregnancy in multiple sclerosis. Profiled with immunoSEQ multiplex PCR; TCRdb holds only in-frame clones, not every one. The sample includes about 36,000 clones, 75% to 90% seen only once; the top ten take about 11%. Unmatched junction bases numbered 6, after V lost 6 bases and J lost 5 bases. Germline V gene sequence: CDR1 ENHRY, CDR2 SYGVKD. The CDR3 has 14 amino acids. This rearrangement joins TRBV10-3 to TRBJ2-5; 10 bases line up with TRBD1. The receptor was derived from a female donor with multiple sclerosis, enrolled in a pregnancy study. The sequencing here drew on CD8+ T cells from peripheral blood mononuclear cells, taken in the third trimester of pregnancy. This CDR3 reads CAIRDQDRGETQYF. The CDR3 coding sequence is TGTGCCATCAGGGACCAGGACAGGGGGGAGACCCAGTACTTC.